This is a list of T cell receptor beta chains from one sample in a study of a mutant IDH1 vaccine in newly diagnosed glioma. Data came from immunoSEQ multiplex PCR; TCRdb stores just in-frame clones and leaves some out. The table has tens of thousands of clones, 80% to 95% seen once. The antigens for these receptors are not known. Sample: PBMCs, taken from a glioma patient whose treatment included an IDH1 peptide vaccine. Receptors were obtained from a man over 45 with glioma. Each CDR3 is given with its conserved first and last residue. D genes are given only for firm matches. The listing skips clone size in some rows; elsewhere it reads once, few, many or a size class.

j_gene	abundance	d_gene	v_gene	CDR3aa	CDR3nt
TRBJ1-4	.	.	TRBV18	CASSPTGQEFRTNEKLFF	TGTGCCAGCTCACCAACCGGGCAGGAATTTCGGACTAATGAAAAACTGTTTTTT
TRBJ1-4	.	.	TRBV2	CASSPKNEKLFF	TGTGCCAGCAGTCCCAAAAATGAAAAACTGTTTTTT
TRBJ2-7	.	TRBD1	TRBV5-1	CASSFVPGDRGYEQYF	TGCGCCAGCAGCTTCGTCCCCGGCGACAGGGGTTACGAGCAGTACTTC
TRBJ1-1	.	.	TRBV7-6	CASSLSSGHDTEAFF	TGTGCCAGCAGCTTATCGTCAGGGCACGACACTGAAGCTTTCTTT
TRBJ2-7	.	TRBD1	TRBV19	CASSAGQGYEQYF	TGTGCCAGTAGTGCGGGACAGGGCTACGAGCAGTACTTC
TRBJ2-3	.	TRBD1	TRBV28	CASSSLRQGVEYF	TGTGCCAGCAGTTCCTTAAGACAGGGGGTGGAGTATTTT
TRBJ2-3	.	.	TRBV30	CAWSVGYTDTQYF	TGTGCCTGGAGTGTGGGCTACACAGATACGCAGTATTTT
TRBJ2-1	.	.	TRBV5-5	CASSDTQGPNEQFF	TGTGCCAGCAGCGACACCCAGGGTCCCAATGAGCAGTTCTTC
TRBJ2-7	.	TRBD1	TRBV7-2	CASKGAALSYEQYF	TGTGCCAGCAAGGGGGCAGCCCTTTCCTACGAGCAGTACTTC
TRBJ2-7	.	TRBD1	TRBV11-3	CASSQGQGASPQYF	TGTGCCAGCAGCCAGGGACAGGGGGCTTCCCCGCAGTACTTC
TRBJ1-5	few	TRBD1	TRBV10-2	CASRLGQGNQPQHF	TGCGCCAGCAGGTTGGGACAGGGCAATCAGCCCCAGCATTTT
TRBJ2-2	.	.	TRBV5-1	CASSMLKGLRRDTGELFF	TGCGCCAGCAGCATGCTTAAAGGATTGCGAAGGGACACCGGGGAGCTGTTTTTT
TRBJ2-3	.	TRBD2	TRBV10-3	CAISEPLAGGRSDTQYF	TGTGCCATCAGTGAGCCACTAGCGGGGGGGCGGTCAGATACGCAGTATTTT
TRBJ2-7	.	.	TRBV4-3	CASSQDTESEQYF	TGCGCCAGCAGCCAAGATACCGAGAGCGAGCAGTACTTC
TRBJ1-1	.	TRBD1	TRBV27	CASSLYGTGRTEAFF	TGTGCCAGCAGTTTGTACGGGACAGGACGCACTGAAGCTTTCTTT
TRBJ2-2	.	.	TRBV11-1	CASSLETGRLIAGELFF	TGTGCCAGCAGCTTAGAGACGGGACGACTAATCGCCGGGGAGCTGTTTTTT
TRBJ2-3	few	.	TRBV18	CASSPAGSDTQYF	TGTGCCAGCTCACCCGCGGGATCAGATACGCAGTATTTT
TRBJ2-3	.	.	TRBV9	CASSVDGDTQYF	TGTGCCAGCAGCGTAGATGGAGATACGCAGTATTTT
TRBJ2-7	once	TRBD1	TRBV4-1	CASSQPGQGLEQYF	TGCGCCAGCAGCCAGCCGGGACAGGGGCTCGAGCAGTACTTC
TRBJ2-7	.	.	TRBV7-2	CASSPRGEYYEQYF	TGTGCCAGCAGCCCCCGGGGCGAATACTACGAGCAGTACTTC
TRBJ2-5	.	.	TRBV27	CASSSLQETQYF	TGTGCCAGCAGTTCGCTCCAAGAGACCCAGTACTTC
TRBJ2-3	.	.	TRBV6-4	CASSDGAETDTQYF	TGTGCCAGCAGTGACGGGGCAGAGACAGATACGCAGTATTTT
TRBJ2-7	once	TRBD1	TRBV5-5	CASSLGGTGSYEQYF	TGTGCCAGCAGCTTGGGGGGGACAGGGTCCTACGAGCAGTACTTC
TRBJ2-5	.	.	TRBV6-1	CASSESANSQGTQYF	TGTGCCAGCAGTGAATCCGCCAACTCCCAGGGAACCCAGTACTTC
TRBJ2-7	.	.	TRBV14	CASSPPGYEQYF	TGTGCCAGCAGCCCACCAGGGTACGAGCAGTACTTC
TRBJ2-5	once	TRBD1	TRBV29-1	CSVHAGGASTQYF	TGCAGCGTCCATGCAGGGGGCGCCTCTACCCAGTACTTC
TRBJ2-2	.	.	TRBV7-9	CAVLGGELFF	TGTGCCGTACTCGGAGGGGAGCTGTTTTTT
TRBJ2-1	.	TRBD2	TRBV6-6	CASSFGLVRGNEQFF	TGTGCCAGCAGCTTCGGACTAGTCCGCGGCAATGAGCAGTTCTTC
TRBJ2-5	.	TRBD2	TRBV7-2	CASGKGLVQETQYF	TGTGCCAGCGGTAAGGGACTAGTCCAAGAGACCCAGTACTTC
TRBJ2-6	.	.	TRBV5-6	CASSLYQGLSGANVLTF	TGTGCCAGCAGCTTGTACCAGGGCCTCTCTGGGGCCAACGTCCTGACTTTC
TRBJ2-7	.	TRBD1	TRBV5-5	CASSHGQGAYEQYF	TGTGCCAGCAGCCACGGACAGGGGGCATACGAGCAGTACTTC